This T cell receptor beta chain originates from a study of shared clonotypes between healthy human individuals (dated by TCRdb to 2018 to 2020). Looking at the study overall: A few men and a couple of women, aged 18 to 49 years, made up the cohort. Blood TCR repertoires of a handful of healthy adults were deeply sequenced to estimate repertoire size and the extent of clonotype sharing between individuals. Between about 0.94 and 8.9 billion PBMCs per donor were obtained by leukapheresis. To increase sequencing depth and limit assay-specific biases, TCR repertoire library preparation and sequencing were carried out by different laboratories using diverse techniques. For each donor, CD4 naive and CD4 memory were each given three plates, CD8 naive was given two plates, and CD8 memory was given one plate.

Paper-wide results and their limitations: Compared with non-shared clonotypes, the clonotypes found in all four sorted-subset donors had higher generation probabilities. Larger estimated clonotype richness was generally found for naive subsets than for memory subsets. Only blood was sampled, and tissue TCR repertoires likely differ from those in blood. Because the study included only a small number of donors, the genetic and exposure-history diversity represented was limited. Even with the large sequencing depth, rarefaction of the sorted-subset datasets indicated that sequencing was incomplete. Sharing across a handful of donors was observed for roughly 5% of naive CD4, over 3% of naive CD8, over 2% of memory CD4, and around 0.44% of memory CD8 clonotypes. Pairwise subsampling indicated that sequencing depth was expected to affect the degree of clonotype sharing among donors.

On this clone itself: What antigen it recognizes has not been identified. Base qualities are not provided; no much larger clone lies one nucleotide away.

Using the deep immunoSEQ assay, multiplex PCR amplified TCR CDR3 regions from genomic DNA. For each cell subset, the extracted genomic DNA was distributed evenly across all wells of several immunoSEQ 96-well plates, and each plate served as one replicate. For sorted subsets, roughly 0.2 ug genomic DNA, equal to 30,000 to 35,000 T cell genomes, was loaded into each replicate PCR. Purified libraries were quantified with a Qubit 3.0 fluorometer, sized on a Bioanalyzer 2100, and re-quantified with the KAPA Library Quantification kit. A separate single-read 150-cycle Illumina NextSeq 550 flow cell was used to sequence each immunoSEQ 96-well plate. In the paper's pipeline: Because only junctional sequences without quality scores were contained in the immunoSEQ output, filtering matching that applied to full-length reads could not be performed. To assign V/J genes and CDR3, sequences were annotated using PyIR, a Python wrapper for IgBLAST v1.9, with IMGT germline references. Reads were removed for weak V/J assignments (E-value above 1e-6), missing CDR3, stop codons, out-of-frame junctions, or ambiguous translated residues. A V3J clonotype was defined by an identical inferred V gene, J gene, and CDR3 amino acid sequence. Percentage overlap between repertoires was computed as shared unique clonotypes divided by the size of the smaller repertoire. Repertoire richness was assessed with RTK rarefaction, the Chao1 estimator, and Recon v2.1 estimates of unobserved clonotypes. For all TCRbeta clonotypes obtained by the gDNA method from a handful of donors, generation probabilities were computed with OLGA. What TCRdb holds here is the immuneACCESS table cut down to in-frame rearrangements. Part of the clones is not present; checked against another copy, under half of the missing clones reflect an unresolved V gene, and the others are unexplained. The DNA was the basis for D and trimming; V, J and clone size are from that table. This sample has approximately 2.5 million clones in its table, and under 95% of those were observed once. The leading ten clones occupy more than 0.35% of the sample.

CDR1 MNHNY and CDR2 SVGAGI are derived from the germline V gene (reference sequence). V is trimmed back by 8 bases and J by 2 bases, and the junction contains 2 bases that no gene match accounts for. Including cysteine and phenylalanine, the CDR3 has 13 amino acids. Solely the CDR3 DNA is kept, with 39 bases framed from the first base. The donors were healthy, HIV-negative adults with no recently reported acute infections or vaccinations. Every donor was a Caucasian adult residing in Nashville, Tennessee, USA. CD4+ T cells were enriched by magnetic negative selection, after which naive cells were positively selected on CD45RA and the negative fraction was taken as the memory subset. Blood was collected by leukapheresis, and PBMCs were isolated by Ficoll-Histopaque density gradient centrifugation and then cryopreserved in liquid nitrogen vapor phase. Purity and quantity of every magnetically sorted T cell population were checked by analytical flow cytometry. From each sorted fraction, genomic DNA was isolated and quantified by UV absorbance on a Nanodrop 2000c.

This chain is built from TRBV6-6 and TRBJ2-2, and TRBD1 matches 7 of the central bases. The sequenced sample consisted of naive CD4+ T cells from PBMCs. The cell subset or site label for this specimen denotes: CD45RA+ positively selected. The clonotype comes from a young man in good health. Some clones in this sample may be carry-over from other donors' samples. The DNA sequence follows: TGTGCCAGCTGGACAGGAAACACCGGGGAGCTGTTTTTT. This yields the protein CASWTGNTGELFF.